Presented here are 9 T cell receptor beta chains from one specimen sequenced in a study of blood T cell repertoires in COVID-19. Clones were read by immunoSEQ multiplex PCR, and TCRdb kept only the in-frame ones, dropping some. This table holds approximately 100,000 clones, around 85% found once. The sample consisted of peripheral blood. Receptors originate from a human donor in a cohort sampled during active COVID-19.

The chain joins TRBV27 to TRBJ1-1, with 7 positions matching TRBD1. The V and J ends lost 4 bases and 14 bases, in that order; junction bases with no gene match: 10. This CDR3 spans 12 amino acids. The V gene's germline CDR1 is MNHEY and CDR2 SMNVEV (reference sequence). The DNA for the CDR3 is TGTGCCAGCAGTTCGGACAGGCATTTTTGGTTCTTT. Protein product: CASSSDRHFWFF.

This chain links TRBV27 with TRBJ2-7; the match to TRBD2 covers 10 bases. The CDR3 length is 16 residues. Looked up from germline, CDR1 is MNHEY and CDR2 is SMNVEV (reference sequence). J gave up 7 bases and V 0 bases, and 9 bases lay outside the gene matches. This CDR3 is CASSLSPTSGTREQYF. The CDR3 DNA sequence: TGTGCCAGCAGTTTATCACCCACTAGCGGGACAAGGGAGCAGTACTTC.

The V call is TRBV19, the J call TRBJ2-6; D remains ambiguous. The CDR3 runs 15 residues. V was clipped by 5 bases and J by 0 bases, with 8 bases between them. CDR1 LNHDA and CDR2 SQIVND come from the germline V gene (reference sequence). In DNA, the CDR3 is TGTGCCAGTAGTTTAAGCCGCTCTGGGGCCAACGTCCTGACTTTC. This gives the protein CASSLSRSGANVLTF. Full variable domain (remainder filled in from reference TRBV19 and TRBJ2-6): DGGITQSPKYLFRKEGQNVTLSCEQNLNHDAMYWYRQDPGQGLRLIYYSQIVNDFQKGDIAEGYSVSREKKESFPLTVTSAQKNPTAFYLCASSLSRSGANVLTFGAGSRLTVL.

The chain links TRBV6-2 or TRBV6-3 to TRBJ2-7, with a tentative D call TRBD1 (5 bases). The CDR3 loop spans 14 amino acids. The germline CDR1 and CDR2 sequences are MNHEY and SVGEGT. Deletions cut 2 bases from V and 4 bases from J, with 12 bases between. The CDR3 spells CASSYTQGPYEQYF. CDR3 coding DNA: TGTGCCAGCAGTTACACCCAGGGCCCGTACGAGCAGTACTTC.

The CDR3 DNA is TGTGCCAGCTCCCCAACTCAGGCCCCCGACAGGACCGGGGAGCTGTTTTTT. Translating it yields CASSPTQAPDRTGELFF. This chain links TRBV18 with TRBJ2-2; TRBD1 is a possible D gene (6 bases). The CDR3 contains 17 residues. V was clipped by 6 bases and J by 5 bases, with 22 bases between them. The germline CDR1 and CDR2 sequences are KGHSH and LQKENI.

The V gene is TRBV29-1, the J gene TRBJ2-1; the match to TRBD1 covers 10 bases. The CDR3 totals 15 residues. Germline CDR1 SQVTM, CDR2 ANQGSEA. Trimming took 8 bases from V and 9 from J; bases not matched to a gene: 16. The CDR3 loop reads CSKLGDRGFLGEQFF. CDR3 nucleotide sequence: TGCAGCAAGTTGGGGGACAGGGGCTTTTTGGGTGAGCAGTTCTTC.

This sequence joins TRBV6-5 and TRBJ2-3, with TRBD2 matching over 8 bases. The CDR3 is made up of 15 amino acids. V lost 6 bases and J lost 1; bases outside the gene matches: 6. CDR1 and CDR2 from the germline V gene are MNHEY and SVGAGI. The DNA for the CDR3 is TGTGCCAGCAGCGGAGCGGGGGCGCGCACAGATACGCAGTATTTT. This gives the protein CASSGAGARTDTQYF.

In this sample, this clone turned up a few times. The chain couples TRBV7-2 to TRBJ1-5; TRBD1 matches at 10 bases. This CDR3 is 15 amino acids long. Germline-derived CDR1 and CDR2 are SGHTA and FQGNSA. V gave up 5 bases and J gave up 6 bases; unmatched junction bases: 7. DNA for the CDR3: TGTGCCAGCAGCCCAGACAGGGGGCGAAGTCAGCCCCAGCATTTT. Its translation is CASSPDRGRSQPQHF.

The chain recombines TRBV27 with TRBJ1-1; perhaps TRBD1 as D (6 bases). The CDR3 extends over 18 amino acids. In germline, CDR1 is MNHEY, CDR2 SMNVEV (reference sequence). V was trimmed by 6 bases and J by 0 bases, leaving 23 bases between them. The CDR3 bases are TGTGCCAGCAGAAAAGGCGTTTTGTCGGGGGGCCTGAACACTGAAGCTTTCTTT. As protein: CASRKGVLSGGLNTEAFF.